Listed below are T cell receptor beta chains from one sample, sequenced in a study of cytomegalovirus exposure and HLA in healthy donors. The assay was immunoSEQ multiplex PCR, and TCRdb's table has in-frame clones only and misses some. The repertoire holds about 140,000 clones, with less than 85% as singletons. The sample comprised PBMCs. These receptors originate from a man between 40 and 49 years old in good health and CMV-seronegative. The CDR3 runs from the conserved cysteine through the conserved F or W. The D gene is left open where the match is weak. Clone size is shown for a subset of rows, as once, few, many or a class of expanded clone.

abundance,d_gene,len,v_gene,j_gene,CDR3aa,CDR3nt
NA,TRBD1,13,TRBV30,TRBJ1-1,CALRQGARTEAFF,TGTGCCTTACGACAGGGGGCGCGGACTGAAGCTTTCTTT
NA,TRBD1,17,TRBV5-6,TRBJ2-5,CASSLAGTGGNQETQYF,TGTGCCAGCAGCTTGGCCGGGACAGGGGGTAACCAAGAGACCCAGTACTTC
NA,TRBD1,14,TRBV6-5,TRBJ1-2,CASKTGGTNYGYTF,TGTGCCAGCAAGACAGGGGGGACTAACTATGGCTACACCTTC
NA,TRBD1,16,TRBV11-2,TRBJ2-7,CASSLDGRTGAYEQYF,TGTGCCAGCAGCTTAGATGGGCGGACAGGGGCCTACGAGCAGTACTTC
NA,NA,15,TRBV28,TRBJ2-5,CASSLVDSGQETQYF,TGTGCCAGCAGTTTAGTGGACAGTGGACAAGAGACCCAGTACTTC
NA,TRBD2,16,TRBV19,TRBJ2-2,CASSRTSGGNTGELFF,TGTGCCAGTAGCCGTACTAGCGGGGGAAACACCGGGGAGCTGTTTTTT
few,NA,17,TRBV11-2,TRBJ1-3,CASSLDIRQVSGNTIYF,TGTGCCAGCAGCTTAGATATCCGGCAGGTCTCTGGAAACACCATATATTTT
NA,NA,14,TRBV28,TRBJ2-5,CASSFTHLGETQYF,TGTGCCAGCAGTTTTACCCATCTCGGTGAGACCCAGTACTTC
once,NA,14,TRBV2,TRBJ2-7,CASSELLGSYEQYF,TGTGCCAGCAGTGAACTCCTAGGCTCCTACGAGCAGTACTTC
few,NA,15,TRBV30,TRBJ1-4,CAWSATLGASGKLFF,TGTGCCTGGAGTGCCACTCTGGGGGCCTCGGGAAAACTGTTTTTT
NA,TRBD1,14,TRBV19,TRBJ1-1,CASSTQGAGTEAFF,TGTGCCAGTAGTACCCAGGGGGCTGGCACTGAAGCTTTCTTT
once,TRBD2,15,TRBV29-1,TRBJ2-2,CSVTSGATNTGELFF,TGCAGCGTCACTAGCGGGGCGACGAACACCGGGGAGCTGTTTTTT
NA,NA,15,TRBV2,TRBJ2-7,CASSEGQLVQYEQYF,TGTGCCAGCAGTGAAGGCCAACTAGTACAGTACGAGCAGTACTTC
NA,NA,16,TRBV4-1,TRBJ2-1,CASSQDRSAAYNEQFF,TGCGCCAGCAGCCAAGATAGGAGCGCTGCCTACAATGAGCAGTTCTTC
NA,NA,14,TRBV19,TRBJ1-1,CASKAGTGVTEAFF,TGTGCCAGTAAAGCAGGGACGGGGGTCACTGAAGCTTTCTTT
few,NA,14,TRBV5-6,TRBJ1-1,CASSLNQGMYEAFF,TGTGCCAGCAGCTTGAATCAGGGTATGTATGAAGCTTTCTTT
NA,NA,13,TRBV7-9,TRBJ2-7,CASSPGGGYEQYF,TGTGCCAGCAGCCCCGGAGGAGGTTACGAGCAGTACTTC
NA,TRBD2,16,TRBV11-2,TRBJ2-1,CASSLVSGGAWNEQFF,TGTGCCAGCAGCTTAGTTTCCGGGGGGGCCTGGAATGAGCAGTTCTTC
NA,TRBD1,16,TRBV5-5,TRBJ1-4,CASSRDPTGKDEKLFF,TGTGCCAGCAGCCGGGATCCGACAGGGAAGGACGAAAAACTGTTTTTT
many,TRBD2,16,TRBV4-3,TRBJ2-3,CASSQDLASGTDTQYF,TGCGCCAGCAGCCAAGACTTAGCTAGCGGGACGGATACGCAGTATTTT
NA,TRBD1,13,TRBV28,TRBJ2-3,CASSLGQTDTQYF,TGTGCCAGCAGTTTGGGACAGACAGATACGCAGTATTTT
NA,TRBD1,15,TRBV6-5,TRBJ2-5,CASSRDRGAQETQYF,TGTGCCAGCAGCCGGGACAGGGGGGCCCAAGAGACCCAGTACTTC
once,TRBD1,14,TRBV7-9,TRBJ1-5,CASSRQGTNQPQHF,TGTGCCAGCAGCCGACAGGGTACCAATCAGCCCCAGCATTTT
NA,NA,15,TRBV28,TRBJ1-5,CASSFGPAGVQPQHF,TGTGCCAGCAGTTTTGGGCCGGCAGGGGTTCAGCCCCAGCATTTT
NA,NA,14,TRBV7-3,TRBJ2-1,CASSLGAASDEQFF,TGTGCCAGCAGCCTAGGCGCGGCTTCAGATGAGCAGTTCTTC
few,NA,13,TRBV7-8,TRBJ2-7,CASSSLQAYEQYF,TGTGCCAGCAGCTCACTTCAGGCCTACGAGCAGTACTTC
NA,NA,16,TRBV28,TRBJ2-5,CASVPAAYPKRETQYF,TGTGCCAGCGTTCCTGCGGCCTACCCCAAGCGGGAGACCCAGTACTTC
NA,NA,12,TRBV29-1,TRBJ1-4,CSVEDLHRVRFF,TGCAGCGTTGAAGATCTTCACAGGGTTCGGTTTTTT
NA,NA,15,TRBV4-1,TRBJ2-2,CASSQDRGGTGELFF,TGCGCCAGCAGCCAAGACAGGGGCGGGACCGGGGAGCTGTTTTTT
NA,TRBD2,21,TRBV4-3,TRBJ2-5,CASSQDRHVAGGFGGQETQYF,TGCGCCAGCAGCCAAGATAGGCACGTCGCCGGGGGGTTCGGGGGCCAAGAGACCCAGTACTTC
few,TRBD1,16,TRBV7-7,TRBJ2-2,CASSLGTGPNTGELFF,TGTGCCAGCAGCCTTGGGACAGGCCCCAACACCGGGGAGCTGTTTTTT
NA,TRBD1,15,TRBV6-4,TRBJ1-1,CASSDSSSDRGEAFF,TGTGCCAGCAGTGACTCGAGTTCGGACAGGGGCGAAGCTTTCTTT
few,NA,13,TRBV6-1,TRBJ2-1,CASSEPNYNEQFF,TGTGCCAGCAGTGAACCTAACTACAATGAGCAGTTCTTC
NA,NA,15,TRBV11-2,TRBJ1-4,CASRGARVANEKLFF,TGTGCCAGCCGGGGGGCCCGGGTAGCTAATGAAAAACTGTTTTTT
NA,NA,14,TRBV6-1,TRBJ1-4,CASSGRRGGEKLFF,TGTGCCAGCAGTGGTAGGAGGGGTGGCGAAAAACTGTTTTTT
NA,NA,16,TRBV4-1,TRBJ2-7,CASSQEVPTSSYEQYF,TGCGCCAGCAGCCAAGAAGTACCAACCAGCTCCTACGAGCAGTACTTC
NA,TRBD2,15,TRBV7-9,TRBJ2-2,CSTQGTSVNTGELFF,TGTTCCACCCAGGGTACTAGCGTGAACACCGGGGAGCTGTTTTTT
few,NA,14,TRBV27,TRBJ2-7,CASSRGDSYYEQYF,TGTGCCAGCAGCCGCGGGGACTCCTACTACGAGCAGTACTTC
NA,TRBD1,15,TRBV30,TRBJ2-7,CAWSVSRTGTYEQYF,TGTGCCTGGAGTGTAAGTAGGACAGGGACCTACGAGCAGTACTTC
NA,NA,14,TRBV27,TRBJ1-4,CASSLTVNNEKLFF,TGTGCCAGCAGTTTGACAGTAAATAATGAAAAACTGTTTTTT
NA,NA,17,TRBV27,TRBJ1-1,CASSLKRGGVGDYQAFF,TGTGCCAGCAGTTTAAAACGGGGAGGTGTTGGTGACTATCAAGCTTTCTTT
NA,TRBD1,16,TRBV27,TRBJ2-3,CASSSGQGSYTDTQYF,TGTGCCAGCAGTTCAGGACAGGGGTCTTACACAGATACGCAGTATTTT
NA,TRBD1,12,TRBV25-1,TRBJ2-7,CASRTGGGRGYF,TGTGCCAGCAGGACAGGGGGGGGACGGGGGTACTTC
NA,NA,14,TRBV28,TRBJ2-7,CASTNQGASYEQYF,TGTGCCAGCACCAACCAGGGTGCTTCCTACGAGCAGTACTTC
once,NA,15,TRBV5-6,TRBJ2-5,CASSLVAGARETQYF,TGTGCCAGCAGCTTGGTGGCGGGGGCAAGGGAGACCCAGTACTTC
NA,TRBD1,15,TRBV7-2,TRBJ2-7,CASSFGGDRDYEQYF,TGTGCCAGCAGCTTCGGAGGGGACAGGGACTACGAGCAGTACTTC
NA,NA,13,TRBV4-1,TRBJ2-1,CASSQEQYNEQFF,TGCGCCAGCAGCCAAGAGCAGTACAATGAGCAGTTCTTC
NA,TRBD2,16,TRBV11-3,TRBJ2-5,CASSLGEGTTGETQYF,TGTGCCAGCAGCTTAGGGGAAGGGACTACCGGGGAGACCCAGTACTTC
NA,NA,13,TRBV6-1,TRBJ1-2,CATTRYSNYGYTF,TGTGCCACCACTCGGTATTCTAACTATGGCTACACCTTC
NA,NA,14,TRBV7-8,TRBJ2-7,CASSLTTGLYEQYF,TGTGCCAGCAGCCTGACGACAGGCTTATACGAGCAGTACTTC
NA,NA,13,TRBV10-3,TRBJ2-7,CAISERGSYEQYF,TGTGCCATCAGTGAGCGGGGCTCCTACGAGCAGTACTTC
once,TRBD2,20,TRBV14,TRBJ2-1,CASSQLPTSGGTNFLNEQFF,TGTGCCAGCAGCCAACTCCCGACTAGCGGGGGAACCAATTTCTTAAATGAGCAGTTCTTC
NA,NA,14,TRBV5-1,TRBJ2-7,CASSFRLGSYEQYF,TGCGCCAGCAGCTTCCGACTGGGCTCCTACGAGCAGTACTTC
once,TRBD2,14,TRBV5-5,TRBJ2-3,CASSWTRYSDTQYF,TGTGCCAGCAGCTGGACTAGGTATTCAGATACGCAGTATTTT
NA,TRBD2,15,TRBV27,TRBJ2-3,CASTLLSGRPDTQYF,TGTGCCAGCACCCTCCTTAGCGGGAGACCAGATACGCAGTATTTT
few,NA,14,TRBV14,TRBJ2-5,CASSPKDILLKQYF,TGTGCCAGCAGCCCTAAGGACATCCTCCTTAAGCAGTACTTC
NA,TRBD1,18,TRBV4-1,TRBJ1-3,CASSQDPGTGDAGNTIYF,TGCGCCAGCAGCCAAGATCCCGGGACAGGGGACGCTGGAAACACCATATATTTT